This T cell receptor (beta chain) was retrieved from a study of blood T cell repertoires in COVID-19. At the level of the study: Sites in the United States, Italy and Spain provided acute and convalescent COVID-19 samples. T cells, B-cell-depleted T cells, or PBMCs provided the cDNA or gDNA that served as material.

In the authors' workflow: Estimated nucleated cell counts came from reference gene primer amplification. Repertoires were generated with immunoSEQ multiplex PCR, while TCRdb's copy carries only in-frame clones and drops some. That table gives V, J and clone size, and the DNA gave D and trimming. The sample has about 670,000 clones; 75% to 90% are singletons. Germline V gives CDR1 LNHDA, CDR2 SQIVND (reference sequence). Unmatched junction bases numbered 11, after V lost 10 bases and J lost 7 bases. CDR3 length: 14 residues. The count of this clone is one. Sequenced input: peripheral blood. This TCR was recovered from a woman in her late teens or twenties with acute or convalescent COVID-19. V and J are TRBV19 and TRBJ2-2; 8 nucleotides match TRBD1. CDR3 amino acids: CATRWDRWGGELFF. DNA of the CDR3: TGTGCCACTAGATGGGACAGGTGGGGCGGGGAGCTGTTTTTT.